The clone carrying this TCR beta chain was seen many times. Its specificity is unknown. This sample is drawn from a study of T-cell reconstitution after alpha-beta-depleted transplantation in children. General study results and limits: Counts and diversity of T cells one year after transplant came mostly from newly produced T cells.

The V end was cut by 3 bases, the J end by 4 bases, with 5 bases between. CDR1 LGHDT and CDR2 YNNKEL come from the germline V gene (reference sequence). This CDR3 comprises 12 residues. Library preparation (for TCRbeta) was performed with unique molecular identifiers. TCRdb recomputed calls from the PCR reads with MiXCR, one row per CDR3 protein. This table holds about 120,000 distinct CDR3 sequences, more than 20% found once. The material was PBMCs, mostly from graft donor cells, obtained 180 days after TCRalphabeta/CD19-depleted stem cell transplant. J is TRBJ2-3 and V is TRBV3-1; D is uncertain. The TCR sequence derives from a male patient aged 2 to 10 who had a stem cell transplant for chronic granulomatous disease, so the T cells may come from the graft donor. The CDR3 sequence: CASSQTSDTQYF. The DNA for the CDR3 is TGTGCCAGCAGCCAGACCTCAGATACGCAGTATTTT.